The 14 T cell receptor beta chains presented below share a single source sample, sequenced in a study of T-cell reconstitution after alpha-beta-depleted transplantation in children. TCRbeta library construction was performed incorporating unique molecular identifiers. From the PCR reads, TCRdb called clonotypes with MiXCR, one entry per CDR3 protein. The sample carries about 870,000 distinct CDR3 sequences, around 17% recorded once. Sample: PBMCs, mostly from graft donor cells, taken 360 days after TCRalphabeta/CD19-depleted stem cell transplant. Every receptor here comes from a male patient younger than 18 who had a stem cell transplant for acute lymphoblastic leukemia, so the T cells may come from the graft donor.

This clonotype was seen at least ten times. This chain connects TRBV29-1 to TRBJ1-1; D ambiguous. This CDR3 has 13 residues. Germline V gene data show CDR1 as SQVTM and CDR2 as ANQGSEA. V lost 2 bases and J lost 6, with 13 bases in between. CDR3 nucleotide sequence: TGCAGCGTTGAACGACGTACTCCCCCTGAAGCTTTCTTT. It yields the protein CSVERRTPPEAFF.

This clonotype was picked up a small number of times. The chain carries TRBV11-2 and TRBJ1-1; D might be TRBD1 (6 bases). The CDR3 totals 15 residues. The V end was cut by 5 bases, the J end by 0 bases, with 13 bases between. Germline CDR1 is SGHAT and CDR2 is FQNNGV. In DNA form, the CDR3 reads TGTGCCAGCAGCCCCCGGGGGGCGATGAACACTGAAGCTTTCTTT. It encodes CASSPRGAMNTEAFF.

The chain links TRBV7-2 to TRBJ2-1; the D gene is possibly TRBD2 (6 bases). This CDR3 is 16 amino acids long. Trimming took off 1 base at V and 4 bases at J, with 14 bases between the two ends. The germline V gene has CDR1 SGHTA and CDR2 FQGNSA. The DNA of the CDR3 is TGTGCCAGCAGCTTAGGGCTAGCGCCCCGGTACAATGAGCAGTTCTTC. This sequence encodes CASSLGLAPRYNEQFF. Complete variable domain (other parts from reference TRBV7-2 and TRBJ2-1): GAGVSQSPSNKVTEKGKDVELRCDPISGHTALYWYRQSLGQGLEFLIYFQGNSAPDKSGLPSDRFSAERTGGSVSTLTIQRTQQEDSAVYLCASSLGLAPRYNEQFFGPGTRLTVL.

This chain links TRBV6-5 with TRBJ2-5, with D perhaps given as TRBD1 or TRBD2 (5 bases each). Trimming took off 0 bases at V and 5 bases at J, with 13 bases between the two ends. This CDR3 is 15 amino acids long. CDR1 and CDR2 (germline): MNHEY, SVGAGI. The CDR3 nucleotides are TGTGCCAGCAGTTACTCCCCGGGACCAGGGGAGACCCAGTACTTC. Translation: CASSYSPGPGETQYF.

This clonotype was observed a handful of times. The genes are TRBV27 and TRBJ2-7, with D possibly being TRBD1 or TRBD2 (5 bases each). Trimming removed 1 base from V and 2 bases from J, with 15 bases in between. The CDR3 contains 16 residues. The germline V gene encodes CDR1 MNHEY and CDR2 SMNVEV (reference sequence). CDR3 nucleotides: TGTGCCAGCAGTTTATACCAAGGGGACCCTACCTACGAGCAGTACTTC. It codes for CASSLYQGDPTYEQYF.

This clonotype has ten or more counts. The rearrangement uses TRBV4-1 and TRBJ2-7; 8 bases match TRBD1. The CDR3 contains 16 residues. Germline V gene data show CDR1 as MGHRA and CDR2 as YSYEKL. After removal of 4 bases from V and 0 bases from J, the junction contained 8 bases not matched to a gene. CDR3 protein: CASSLTGQGDSYEQYF. In DNA, the CDR3 is TGCGCCAGCAGCCTCACTGGACAGGGAGACTCCTACGAGCAGTACTTC.

This clonotype came up once. The rearrangement uses TRBV27 and TRBJ1-5; possibly TRBD1 for D (5 bases). Trimming took off 1 base at V and 7 bases at J, with 11 bases between the two ends. Germline CDR1 is MNHEY and CDR2 is SMNVEV (reference sequence). CDR3 length: 14 residues. The CDR3 nucleotides read TGTGCCAGCAGTTTATGGGGGGTAAACCAGCCCCAGCATTTT. Translating it yields CASSLWGVNQPQHF.

The CDR3 protein is CASMGVGISGANVLTF. The DNA of the CDR3 is TGCGCCAGCATGGGGGTTGGGATCTCTGGGGCCAACGTCCTGACTTTC. The chain carries TRBV5-1 and TRBJ2-6, with D possibly called TRBD1 or TRBD2 (5 bases each). The V gene lost 6 bases and the J gene lost 0 bases, with 13 bases spanning the gap. The CDR3 is made up of 16 amino acids. CDR1 SGHRS and CDR2 YFSETQ come from the germline V gene.

The sample holds a few counts of this clonotype. The chain uses TRBV2 and TRBJ2-7; D is unclear. V was cut by 4 bases and J by 3 bases, with 22 bases left in between. The CDR3 has 17 residues. Per germline, CDR1 SNHLY and CDR2 FYNNEI. DNA for the CDR3: TGTGCCAGCAGTGCCTCGCCCGTGGTCCTCCCGGGCTACGAGCAGTACTTC. This encodes CASSASPVVLPGYEQYF.

This clonotype has just a few counts. The chain joins TRBV4-1 to TRBJ2-1; 11 bases are shared with TRBD1. Germline V gene sequence: CDR1 MGHRA, CDR2 YSYEKL. Trimming took 2 bases from V and 8 from J; bases not matched to a gene: 5. This CDR3 spans 15 amino acids. The CDR3 is CASSQMGQGEDEQFF. Here the CDR3 DNA reads TGCGCCAGCAGCCAAATGGGACAGGGGGAGGATGAGCAGTTCTTC.

The sample holds a few counts of this clonotype. This rearrangement joins TRBV18 to TRBJ1-2, with D maybe TRBD1 (5 bases). The CDR3 spans 11 residues. Germline CDR1 KGHSH, CDR2 LQKENI. The CDR3 sequence is CAAGAPYGYTF. DNA for the CDR3: TGTGCGGCCGGGGCGCCGTATGGCTACACCTTC.

The chain combines TRBV4-1 with TRBJ2-2, with D maybe TRBD2 (6 bases). Germline CDR1 and CDR2: MGHRA and YSYEKL. The CDR3 has 16 residues. V lost 0 bases to trimming and J lost 5 bases, with 13 bases between them. The CDR3: CASSQDRRANTGELFF. CDR3 in DNA: TGCGCCAGCAGCCAAGATCGGAGGGCCAATACCGGGGAGCTGTTTTTT.

The chain links TRBV4-1 to TRBJ2-2; D is perhaps TRBD1 (5 bases). The CDR3 loop spans 16 amino acids. From germline, CDR1 is MGHRA and CDR2 YSYEKL. V was shortened by 1 base and J by 1 base, with 10 bases between the two germline ends. The CDR3 nucleotides read TGCGCCAGCAGCCAAGGAGTCAGGGTGAACACCGGGGAGCTGTTTTTT. It translates to CASSQGVRVNTGELFF.

The V and J genes are TRBV27 and TRBJ2-7, with 9 bases fitting TRBD2. The germline gives CDR1 MNHEY, CDR2 SMNVEV (reference sequence). Losses at the gene ends were 2 bases for V and 6 bases for J; bases not matched to a gene: 17. The CDR3 sequence is 18 residues long. The CDR3 DNA follows: TGTGCCAGCAGTTTAAGAGGGAGATTCGTAGCGGGAGAGCGCGAGCAGTACTTC. It yields the protein CASSLRGRFVAGEREQYF.